This T cell receptor beta chain was recovered during a study of Ad26.COV2.S vaccination and SARS-CoV-2 variants. Profiling relied on immunoSEQ multiplex PCR, and the TCRdb table lists in-frame clones only, not all of them. The sample carries hundreds of thousands of clones, 89% recorded once. Described treatment: some 20 received Ad26.COV2.S at low or high dose, single or two shots; 5 received placebo; per-sample allocation not given. Day 63 following the first vaccine or placebo injection was when the samples were taken. V dropped 10 bases and J dropped 3 bases, with 13 bases sitting between them. Germline lookup yields CDR1 ENHRY and CDR2 SYGVKD. The CDR3 has 14 residues.

The clonotype comes from a person aged 18-65 years who received the Ad26.COV2.S COVID-19 vaccine or a placebo. The chain links TRBV10-3 to TRBJ1-6, with D uncertain. The sample consisted of peripheral blood, taken in a trial of Ad26.COV2.S vaccine versus placebo. Written as DNA, the CDR3 is TGTGCCACCGCGAGAGAAGACTATAATTCACCCCTCCACTTT. This gives the protein CATAREDYNSPLHF.